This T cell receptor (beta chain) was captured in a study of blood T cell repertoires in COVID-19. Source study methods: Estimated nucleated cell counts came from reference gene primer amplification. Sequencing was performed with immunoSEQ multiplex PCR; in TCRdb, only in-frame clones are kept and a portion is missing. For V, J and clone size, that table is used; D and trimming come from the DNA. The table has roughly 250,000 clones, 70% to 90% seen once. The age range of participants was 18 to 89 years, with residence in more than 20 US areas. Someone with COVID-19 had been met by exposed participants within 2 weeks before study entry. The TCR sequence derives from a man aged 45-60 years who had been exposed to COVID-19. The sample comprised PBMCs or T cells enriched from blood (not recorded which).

CDR3 loop: CASSLFASGDTDTQYF. CDR3 nucleotide sequence: TGTGCCAGCAGTTTATTTGCTAGCGGGGACACAGATACGCAGTATTTT. The chain recombines TRBV27 with TRBJ2-3; 9 bases fit TRBD2. Trimming at V came to 1 base and at J to 2 bases, leaving 4 bases not matched to a gene. Germline CDR1 and CDR2: MNHEY and SMNVEV (reference sequence). This CDR3 comprises 16 residues.